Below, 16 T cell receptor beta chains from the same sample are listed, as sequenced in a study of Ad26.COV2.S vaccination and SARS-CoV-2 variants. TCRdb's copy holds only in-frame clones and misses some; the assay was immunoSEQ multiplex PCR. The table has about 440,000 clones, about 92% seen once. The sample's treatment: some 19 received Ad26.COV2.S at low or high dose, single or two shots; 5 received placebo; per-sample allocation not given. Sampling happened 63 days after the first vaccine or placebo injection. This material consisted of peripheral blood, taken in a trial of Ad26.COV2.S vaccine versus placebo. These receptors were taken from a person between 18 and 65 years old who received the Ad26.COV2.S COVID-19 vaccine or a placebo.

The CDR3 region has the DNA TGTGCCAGCAGCCAACTCTCAGGGGGCAATCACCAAGAGACCCAGTACTTC. Translation: CASSQLSGGNHQETQYF. The chain links TRBV3-1 (or the pseudogene TRBV3-2) to TRBJ2-5, with 8 positions matching TRBD1. J lost 0 bases, V lost 2 bases, and 8 bases had no gene match. The CDR3 is 17 residues long. CDR1 LGHDT and CDR2 YNNKEL come from the germline V gene (reference sequence).

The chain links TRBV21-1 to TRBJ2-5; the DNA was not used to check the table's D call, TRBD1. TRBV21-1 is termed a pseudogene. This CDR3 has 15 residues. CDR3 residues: CASSPPGTFQETQYF. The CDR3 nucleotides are TGTGCCAGCAGCCCTCCCGGGACATTCCAAGAGACCCAGTACTTC.

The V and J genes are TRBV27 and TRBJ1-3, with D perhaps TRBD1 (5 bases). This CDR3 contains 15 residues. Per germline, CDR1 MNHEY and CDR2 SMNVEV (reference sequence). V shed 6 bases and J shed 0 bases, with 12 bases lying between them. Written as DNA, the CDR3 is TGTGCCAGCAGCCCAACAGGTATCTCTGGAAACACCATATATTTT. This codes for CASSPTGISGNTIYF.

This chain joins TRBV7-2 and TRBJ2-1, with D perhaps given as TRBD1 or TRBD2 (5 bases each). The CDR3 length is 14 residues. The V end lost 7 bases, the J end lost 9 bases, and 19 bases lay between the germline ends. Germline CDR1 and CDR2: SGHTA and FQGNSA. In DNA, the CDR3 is TGTGCCAGCACCCCCGCGGCCGGGGCAAGTGAGCAGTTCTTC. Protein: CASTPAAGASEQFF.

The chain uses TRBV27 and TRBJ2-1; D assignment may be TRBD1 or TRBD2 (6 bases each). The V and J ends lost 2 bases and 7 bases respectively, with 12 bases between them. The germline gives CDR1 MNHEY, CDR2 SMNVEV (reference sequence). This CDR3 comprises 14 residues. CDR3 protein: CASSLPGAGNEQFF. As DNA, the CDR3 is TGTGCCAGCAGTTTACCGGGGGCGGGGAATGAGCAGTTCTTC.

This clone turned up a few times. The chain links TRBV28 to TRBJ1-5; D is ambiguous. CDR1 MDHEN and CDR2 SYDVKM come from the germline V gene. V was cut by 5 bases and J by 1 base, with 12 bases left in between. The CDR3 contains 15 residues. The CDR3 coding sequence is TGTGCCAGCAGTCGGATGATAGGGAGCAATCAGCCCCAGCATTTT. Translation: CASSRMIGSNQPQHF. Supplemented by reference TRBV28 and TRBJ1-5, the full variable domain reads DVKVTQSSRYLVKRTGEKVFLECVQDMDHENMFWYRQDPGLGLRLIYFSYDVKMKEKGDIPEGYSVSREKKERFSLILESASTNQTSMYLCASSRMIGSNQPQHFGDGTRLSIL.

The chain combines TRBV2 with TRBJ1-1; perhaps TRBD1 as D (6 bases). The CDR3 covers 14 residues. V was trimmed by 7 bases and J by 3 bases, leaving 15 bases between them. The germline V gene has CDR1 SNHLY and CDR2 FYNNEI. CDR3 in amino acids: CASTGTFRYTEAFF. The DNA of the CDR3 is TGTGCCAGCACCGGGACATTCCGGTACACTGAAGCTTTCTTT.

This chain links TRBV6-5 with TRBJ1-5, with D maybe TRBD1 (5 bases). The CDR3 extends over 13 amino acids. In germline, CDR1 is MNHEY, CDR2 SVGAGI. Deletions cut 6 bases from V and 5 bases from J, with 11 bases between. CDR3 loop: CASSRDEDQPQHF. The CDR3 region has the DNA TGTGCCAGCAGCCGGGACGAAGATCAGCCCCAGCATTTT.

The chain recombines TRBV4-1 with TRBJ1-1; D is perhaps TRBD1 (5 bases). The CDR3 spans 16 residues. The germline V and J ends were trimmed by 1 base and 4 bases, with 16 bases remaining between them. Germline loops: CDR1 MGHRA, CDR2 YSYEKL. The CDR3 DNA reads TGCGCCAGCAGCCAAGTGCCAGGGAGGAGGGGCACTGAAGCTTTCTTT. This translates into CASSQVPGRRGTEAFF.

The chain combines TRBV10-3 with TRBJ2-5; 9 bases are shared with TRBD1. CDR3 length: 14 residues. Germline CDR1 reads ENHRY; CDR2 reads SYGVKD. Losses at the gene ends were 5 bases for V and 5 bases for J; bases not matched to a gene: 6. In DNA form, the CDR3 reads TGTGCCATCAGTCTGGGACAGGGTGGGGAGACCCAGTACTTC. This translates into CAISLGQGGETQYF.

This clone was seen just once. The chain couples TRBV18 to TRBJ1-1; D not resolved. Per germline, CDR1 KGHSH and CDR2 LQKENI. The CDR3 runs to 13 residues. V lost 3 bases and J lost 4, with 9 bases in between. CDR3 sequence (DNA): TGTGCCAGCTCACCCATGGGAGGCACTGAAGCTTTCTTT. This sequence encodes CASSPMGGTEAFF.

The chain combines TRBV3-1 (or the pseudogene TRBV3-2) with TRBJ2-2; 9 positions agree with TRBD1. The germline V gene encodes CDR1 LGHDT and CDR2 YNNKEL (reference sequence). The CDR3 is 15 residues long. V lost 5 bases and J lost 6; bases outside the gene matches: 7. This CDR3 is CASSKGTGFAGELFF. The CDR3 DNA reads TGTGCCAGCAGCAAGGGGACAGGGTTTGCCGGGGAGCTGTTTTTT.

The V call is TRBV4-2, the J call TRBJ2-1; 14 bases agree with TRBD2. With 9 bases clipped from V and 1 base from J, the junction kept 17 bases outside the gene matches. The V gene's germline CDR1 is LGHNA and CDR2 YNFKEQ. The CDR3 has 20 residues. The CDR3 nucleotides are TGTGCCAGTAGGCTCGGGGAGGGACTAGCGGGAGCGGGGTCCTACAATGAGCAGTTCTTC. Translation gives CASRLGEGLAGAGSYNEQFF.

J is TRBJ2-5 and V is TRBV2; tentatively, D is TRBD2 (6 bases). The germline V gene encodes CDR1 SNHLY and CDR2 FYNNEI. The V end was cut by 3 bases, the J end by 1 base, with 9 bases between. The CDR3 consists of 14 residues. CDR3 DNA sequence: TGTGCCAGCAGTGAGGGGCGGGGCCAAGAGACCCAGTACTTC. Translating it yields CASSEGRGQETQYF.

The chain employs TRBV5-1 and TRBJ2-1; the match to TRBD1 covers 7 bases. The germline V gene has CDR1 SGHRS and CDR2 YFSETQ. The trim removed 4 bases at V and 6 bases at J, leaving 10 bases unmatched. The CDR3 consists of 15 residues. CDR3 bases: TGCGCCAGCAGCGATAGACAGGGTTGGGGCAATGAGCAGTTCTTC. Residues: CASSDRQGWGNEQFF.

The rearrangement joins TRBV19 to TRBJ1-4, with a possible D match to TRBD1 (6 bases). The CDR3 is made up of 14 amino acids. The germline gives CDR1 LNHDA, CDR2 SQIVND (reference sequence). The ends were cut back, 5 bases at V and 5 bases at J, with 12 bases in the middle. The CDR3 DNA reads TGTGCCAGTAGTCTAGGTCAGGGGAATGAAAAACTGTTTTTT. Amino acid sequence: CASSLGQGNEKLFF.